These T cell receptor beta chains were read from a single sample in a study of blood T cell repertoires in COVID-19. TCRdb keeps only in-frame clones here, not all; method: immunoSEQ multiplex PCR. This sample has approximately 160,000 clones; about 85% occur once, and the top ten carry roughly 1.1%. Material for sequencing was peripheral blood. These receptors were obtained from a man aged 55 to 70 who had recovered from COVID-19. The CDR3 runs from the conserved cysteine through the conserved F or W. A D gene is named only where the DNA matches it firmly. Not every row has a clone size; where given, it reads once, few, many or a size class.

-	TRBV12-5	-	TRBJ2-3	TGTGCTAGTGGTCTCACTTCCACAGATACGCAGTATTTT	CASGLTSTDTQYF
few	TRBV20-1	-	TRBJ2-3	TGCAGTGCTAGTTATGGTTACACTAATTATCGGCACCCCGCCAGCACAGATACGCAGTATTTT	CSASYGYTNYRHPASTDTQYF
once	TRBV24-1	-	TRBJ2-1	TGTGCCACCAGGCCCCCCCGAAACACCTTAGGCACCGCCGGGTACAATGAGCAGTTCTTC	CATRPPRNTLGTAGYNEQFF
once	TRBV5-1	-	TRBJ1-1	TGCGCCAGCAGCTTGGCCCCGGGGGAGTGGGGTGAAGCTTTCTTT	CASSLAPGEWGEAFF
-	TRBV4-1	-	TRBJ2-3	TGCGCCAGCAGCCAAGATAGTGAGGTAGCAGATACGCAGTATTTT	CASSQDSEVADTQYF
-	TRBV13	-	TRBJ1-6	TGTGCCAGCAGCTTTGGACAGCGTGGATCACCCCTCCACTTT	CASSFGQRGSPLHF
-	TRBV19	TRBD1	TRBJ2-7	TGTGCCAGCAGAAAACAGGGGACGGGCGAGCAGTACTTC	CASRKQGTGEQYF
-	TRBV3-1/TRBV3-2	-	TRBJ1-1	TGTGCCAGCAGCCAAGAGTTACGGGACTCTGAAGCTTTCTTT	CASSQELRDSEAFF
-	TRBV2	TRBD2	TRBJ2-2	TGTGCCAGCAGTTCAAACCCCCAGCGGGGTGTATCCGGGGAGCTGTTTTTT	CASSSNPQRGVSGELFF
few	TRBV4-3	-	TRBJ1-2	TGCGCCAGCAGCCAAGATCTACAGGCCCCTTACTATGGCTACACCTTC	CASSQDLQAPYYGYTF
-	TRBV7-6	-	TRBJ1-5	TGTGCCAGCAGCGCTTTAGGGGACACACGCAATCAGCCCCAGCATTTT	CASSALGDTRNQPQHF
-	TRBV5-6	-	TRBJ1-5	TGTGCCAGCAGCCTACCAGGGTACGGTCAGCCCCAGCATTTT	CASSLPGYGQPQHF
-	TRBV27	TRBD2	TRBJ2-2	TGTGCCAGCAGTTTTCAAGCGGGGGTAACCGGGGAGCTGTTTTTT	CASSFQAGVTGELFF
-	TRBV6-5	-	TRBJ1-1	TGTGCCAGCAGCCTTCAACGAGAAGCTGAAGCTTTCTTT	CASSLQREAEAFF
few	TRBV7-9	TRBD1	TRBJ1-1	TGTGCCAGCAGCAAACCGAGAACAGGGGGCACTGAAGCTTTCTTT	CASSKPRTGGTEAFF
-	TRBV7-9	-	TRBJ2-1	TGTGCCAGCAGCTTAGAGGAGGGGACTCAGAATGAGCAGTTCTTC	CASSLEEGTQNEQFF
-	TRBV27	-	TRBJ2-2	TGTGCCAGCACGTCCGGGACAACGAACACCGGGGAGCTGTTTTTT	CASTSGTTNTGELFF
-	TRBV5-5	TRBD1	TRBJ1-1	TGTGCCAGCAGCTTTTCGTGGACAGGGGCCGCTGCTTTCTTT	CASSFSWTGAAAFF
-	TRBV30	-	TRBJ2-7	TGTGCCTGGAGTACCCAGGGCTACGAGCAGTACTTC	CAWSTQGYEQYF